This paragraph covers one T cell receptor beta chain sequence. It lacks a known antigen. No much larger clone exists at a distance of one base, and base qualities are not known. The data are from a study of CD8 T cells in ankylosing spondylitis (dated by TCRdb to the late 2010s). About the study as a whole: The study profiled T cell receptor beta repertoires in healthy donors and ankylosing spondylitis patients to find disease-linked TCR variants. Peripheral blood samples were taken, and synovial fluid was additionally collected from ankylosing spondylitis patients. The full study cohort comprised some 27 ankylosing spondylitis patients and 110 or so healthy donors. Beyond this particular receptor, the publication reports: Blood from ankylosing spondylitis patients appeared to be characterized by a TCR beta motif composed of several highly homologous amino acid variants. The disease-linked clones showed a CD8+ phenotype and occurred at relatively low frequencies in peripheral blood. Significant enrichment of the disease-linked clones was reported in matched synovial fluid samples from ankylosing spondylitis patients. Some motif variants had previously been reported in the synovial fluid and blood of reactive arthritis patients, which suggests shared mechanisms of disease initiation.

For sequencing, an Illumina MiSeq was employed. Quantitative 5'-RACE with molecular barcodes was the method used to prepare the TCR beta libraries. The original pipeline was this. A new computational method based on a probabilistic model of VDJ rearrangement was used to identify disease-linked TCR variants. TCRdb reanalyzed the raw reads on its own, using fastp at Q25 for trimming and MiXCR for clone calling, and kept in-frame beta chains. For every CDR3 protein sequence, its rows merge into one entry that carries the most common genes and DNA. The V and J calls and clone size are TCRdb's, not the authors'. Present in this sample are about 27,000 distinct CDR3 sequences, roughly 8.6% of which were seen just once. The ten largest make up approximately 29% of the sample. The sample was blood. The source is a male donor with ankylosing spondylitis or in good health (not recorded which).

The CDR3 corresponds to CSAGTSGISDTQYF. Read as DNA, the sequence is TGCAGTGCTGGGACTAGCGGGATTTCGGATACGCAGTATTTT. The V and J segments used are TRBV20-1 and TRBJ2-3, and TRBD2 matches 13 of the central bases. The CDR3 has 14 amino acids, counting the end cysteine and phenylalanine. The retained sequence is limited to the CDR3, 42 bases, with the frame set at the first base. CDR1 is given as DFQATT and CDR2 as SNEGSKA, both from the germline V gene (reference sequence). For this chain, trimming is 5 bases at the V end and 6 bases at the J end, and the number of junction bases without a gene match is 5.